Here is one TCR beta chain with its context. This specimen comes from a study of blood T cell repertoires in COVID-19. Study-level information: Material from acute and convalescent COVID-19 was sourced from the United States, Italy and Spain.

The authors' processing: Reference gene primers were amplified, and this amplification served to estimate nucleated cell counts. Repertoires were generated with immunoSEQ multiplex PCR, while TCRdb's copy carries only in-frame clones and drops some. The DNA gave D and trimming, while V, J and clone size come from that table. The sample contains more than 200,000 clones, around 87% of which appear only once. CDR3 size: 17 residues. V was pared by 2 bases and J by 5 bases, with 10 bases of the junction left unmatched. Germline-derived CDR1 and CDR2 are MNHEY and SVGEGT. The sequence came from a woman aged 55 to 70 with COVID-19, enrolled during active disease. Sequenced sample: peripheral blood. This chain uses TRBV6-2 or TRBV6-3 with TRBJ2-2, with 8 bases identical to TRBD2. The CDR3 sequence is CASSYPPLAGRTGELFF. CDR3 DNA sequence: TGTGCCAGCAGTTACCCTCCCTTAGCGGGACGTACCGGGGAGCTGTTTTTT.